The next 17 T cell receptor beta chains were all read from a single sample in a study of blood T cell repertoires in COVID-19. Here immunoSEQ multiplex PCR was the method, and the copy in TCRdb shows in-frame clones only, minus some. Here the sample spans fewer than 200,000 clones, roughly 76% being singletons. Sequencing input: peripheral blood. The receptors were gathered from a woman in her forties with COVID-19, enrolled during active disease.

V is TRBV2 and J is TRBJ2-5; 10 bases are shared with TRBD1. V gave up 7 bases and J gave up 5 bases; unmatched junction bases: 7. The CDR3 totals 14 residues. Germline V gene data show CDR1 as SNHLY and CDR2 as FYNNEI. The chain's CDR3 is CASIQTGGAETQYF. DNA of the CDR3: TGTGCCAGCATCCAGACAGGGGGCGCGGAGACCCAGTACTTC.

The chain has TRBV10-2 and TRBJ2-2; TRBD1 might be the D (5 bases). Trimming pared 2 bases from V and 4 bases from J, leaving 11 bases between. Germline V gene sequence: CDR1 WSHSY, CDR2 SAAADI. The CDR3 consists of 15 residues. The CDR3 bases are TGCGCCAGCAGTGAGGGCGGCAGGGCCACCGGGGAGCTGTTTTTT. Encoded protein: CASSEGGRATGELFF.

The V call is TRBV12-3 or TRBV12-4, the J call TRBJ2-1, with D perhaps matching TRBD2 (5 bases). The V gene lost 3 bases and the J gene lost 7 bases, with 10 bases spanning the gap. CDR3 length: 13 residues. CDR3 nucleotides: TGTGCCAGCAGTTTTCGGGATGGGAATGAGCAGTTCTTC. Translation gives CASSFRDGNEQFF.

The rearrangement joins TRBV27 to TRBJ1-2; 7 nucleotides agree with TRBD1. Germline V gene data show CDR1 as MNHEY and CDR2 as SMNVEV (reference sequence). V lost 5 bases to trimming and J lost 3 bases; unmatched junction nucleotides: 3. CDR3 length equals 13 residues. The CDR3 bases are TGTGCCAGCAGTCTCGACAGGGACTATGGCTACACCTTC. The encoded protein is CASSLDRDYGYTF.

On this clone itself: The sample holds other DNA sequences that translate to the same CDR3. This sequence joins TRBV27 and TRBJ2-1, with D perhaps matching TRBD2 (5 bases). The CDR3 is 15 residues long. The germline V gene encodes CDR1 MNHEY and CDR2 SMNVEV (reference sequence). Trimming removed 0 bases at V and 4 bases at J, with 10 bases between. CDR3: CASSLSRRTYNEQFF. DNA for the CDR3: TGTGCCAGCAGTTTATCACGGAGGACGTACAATGAGCAGTTCTTC.

The CDR3 loop is CAWSVYPSGYNEQFF. The CDR3 DNA reads as TGTGCCTGGAGTGTATATCCTAGTGGCTACAATGAGCAGTTCTTC. This chain uses TRBV30 with TRBJ2-1; D call uncertain. The CDR3 consists of 15 residues. Germline-derived CDR1 and CDR2 are GTSNPN and SVGIG (reference sequence). The germline V and J ends were trimmed by 0 bases and 3 bases, with 12 bases remaining between them.

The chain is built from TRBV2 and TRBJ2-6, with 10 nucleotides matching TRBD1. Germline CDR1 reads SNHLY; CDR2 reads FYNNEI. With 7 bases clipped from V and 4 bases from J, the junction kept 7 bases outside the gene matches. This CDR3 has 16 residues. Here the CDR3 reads CASILTGGSGANVLTF. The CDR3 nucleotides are TGTGCCAGCATCCTGACAGGGGGCTCAGGGGCCAACGTCCTGACTTTC.

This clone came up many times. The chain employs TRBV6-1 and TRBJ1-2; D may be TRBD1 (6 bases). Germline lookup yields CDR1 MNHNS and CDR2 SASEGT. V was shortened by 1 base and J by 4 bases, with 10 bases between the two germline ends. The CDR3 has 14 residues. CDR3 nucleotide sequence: TGTGCCAGCAGTGAAGAACCCAGGGGCTATGGCTACACCTTC. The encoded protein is CASSEEPRGYGYTF.

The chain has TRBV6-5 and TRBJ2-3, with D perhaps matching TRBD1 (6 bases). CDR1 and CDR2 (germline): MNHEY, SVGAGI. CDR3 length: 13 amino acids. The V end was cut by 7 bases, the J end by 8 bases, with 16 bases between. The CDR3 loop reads CASTRQGSGTQYF. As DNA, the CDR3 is TGTGCCAGCACGCGGCAGGGGTCGGGTACGCAGTATTTT.

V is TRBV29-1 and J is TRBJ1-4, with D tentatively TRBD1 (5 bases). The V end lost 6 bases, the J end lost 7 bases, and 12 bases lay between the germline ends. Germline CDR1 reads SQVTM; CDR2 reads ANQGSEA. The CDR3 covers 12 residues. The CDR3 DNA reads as TGCAGCGTCGCCCTGGGGCGTGAAAAACTGTTTTTT. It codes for CSVALGREKLFF.

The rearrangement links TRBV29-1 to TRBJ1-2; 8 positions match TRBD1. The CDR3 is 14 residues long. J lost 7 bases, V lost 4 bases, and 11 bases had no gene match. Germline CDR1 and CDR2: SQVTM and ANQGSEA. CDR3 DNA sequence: TGCAGCGTTGCCCAGGGCCAGGGGGCCGGTGGCTACACCTTC. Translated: CSVAQGQGAGGYTF.

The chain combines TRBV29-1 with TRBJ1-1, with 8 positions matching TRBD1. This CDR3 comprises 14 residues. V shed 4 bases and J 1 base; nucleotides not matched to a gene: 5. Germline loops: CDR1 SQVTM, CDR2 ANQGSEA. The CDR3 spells CSVGAGTGNTEAFF. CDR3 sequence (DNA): TGCAGCGTTGGGGCCGGGACAGGGAACACTGAAGCTTTCTTT.

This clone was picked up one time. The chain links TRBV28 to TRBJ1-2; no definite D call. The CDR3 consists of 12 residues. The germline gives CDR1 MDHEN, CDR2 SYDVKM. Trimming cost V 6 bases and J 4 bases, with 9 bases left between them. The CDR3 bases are TGTGCCAGCAGCCCCGGTGTCTATGGCTACACCTTC. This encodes CASSPGVYGYTF.

CDR3 bases: TGTGCCAGCAGCCGCAGCGGTATAACCCCTGGAAACACCATATATTTT. It yields the protein CASSRSGITPGNTIYF. The genes are TRBV9 and TRBJ1-3; D remains ambiguous. V lost 4 bases and J lost 2, with 16 bases in between. In germline, CDR1 is SGDLS, CDR2 YYNGEE. This CDR3 spans 16 amino acids.

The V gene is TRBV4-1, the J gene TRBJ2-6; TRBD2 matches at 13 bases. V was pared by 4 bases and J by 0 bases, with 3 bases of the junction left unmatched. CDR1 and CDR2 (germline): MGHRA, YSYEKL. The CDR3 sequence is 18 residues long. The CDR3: CASSPGLAGFSGANVLTF. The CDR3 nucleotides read TGCGCCAGCAGCCCGGGACTAGCGGGATTCTCTGGGGCCAACGTCCTGACTTTC.

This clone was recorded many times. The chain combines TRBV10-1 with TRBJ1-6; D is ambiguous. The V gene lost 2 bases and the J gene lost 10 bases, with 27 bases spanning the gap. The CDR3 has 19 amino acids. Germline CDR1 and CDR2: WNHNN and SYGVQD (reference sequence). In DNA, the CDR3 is TGCGCCAGCAGTGAGATAAGACTGAGAAAAGCCTTGGTTCGCTCACCCCTCCACTTT. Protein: CASSEIRLRKALVRSPLHF.

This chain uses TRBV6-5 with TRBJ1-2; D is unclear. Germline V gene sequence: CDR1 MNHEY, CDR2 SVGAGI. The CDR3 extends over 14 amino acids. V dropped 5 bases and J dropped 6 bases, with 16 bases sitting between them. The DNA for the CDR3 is TGTGCCAGCAGTCCGGTAAATCCCGGGGATGGCTACACCTTC. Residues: CASSPVNPGDGYTF.